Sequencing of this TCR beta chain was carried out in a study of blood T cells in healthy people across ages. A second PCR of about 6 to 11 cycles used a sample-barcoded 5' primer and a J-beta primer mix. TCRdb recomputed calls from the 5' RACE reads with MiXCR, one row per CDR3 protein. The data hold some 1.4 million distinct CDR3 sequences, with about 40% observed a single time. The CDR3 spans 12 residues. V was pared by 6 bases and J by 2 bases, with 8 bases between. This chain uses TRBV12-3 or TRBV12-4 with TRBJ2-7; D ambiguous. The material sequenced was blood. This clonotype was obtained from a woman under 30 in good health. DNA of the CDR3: TGTGCCAGCAGGCCTCTAACCTACGAGCAGTACTTC. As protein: CASRPLTYEQYF.